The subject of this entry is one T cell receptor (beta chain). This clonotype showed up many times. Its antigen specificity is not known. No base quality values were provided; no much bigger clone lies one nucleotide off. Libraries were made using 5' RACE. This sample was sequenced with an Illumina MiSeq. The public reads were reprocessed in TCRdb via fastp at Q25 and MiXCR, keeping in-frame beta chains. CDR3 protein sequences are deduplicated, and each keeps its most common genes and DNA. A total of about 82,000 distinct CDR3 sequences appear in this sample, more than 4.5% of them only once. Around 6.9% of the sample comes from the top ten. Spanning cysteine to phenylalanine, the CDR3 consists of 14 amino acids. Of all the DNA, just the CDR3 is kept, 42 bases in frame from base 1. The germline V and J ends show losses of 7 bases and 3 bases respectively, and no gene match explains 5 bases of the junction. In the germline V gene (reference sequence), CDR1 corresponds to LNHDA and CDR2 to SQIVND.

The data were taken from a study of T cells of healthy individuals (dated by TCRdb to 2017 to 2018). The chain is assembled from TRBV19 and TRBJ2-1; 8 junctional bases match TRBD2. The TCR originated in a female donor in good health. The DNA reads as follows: TGTGCCAGTACTTTAGCGGGACACTACAATGAGCAGTTCTTC. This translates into CASTLAGHYNEQFF.